The T cell receptor beta chain under discussion was sequenced for a study of OX40 agonist ivuxolimab in advanced cancers. Study overall: Ivuxolimab doses were 0.01, 0.1, 0.3, 1.5, 3 or 10 mg/kg every 2 weeks.

The method was immunoSEQ multiplex PCR; TCRdb's version includes in-frame clones alone and lacks a portion of them. The table has tens of thousands of clones, around nine tenths seen once. CDR3 length: 12 residues. V was pared by 1 base and J by 8 bases, with 8 bases between. Germline-derived CDR1 and CDR2 are SGHTA and FQGNSA. The specimen was CD4+ or CD8+ T cells sorted from blood, collected in a trial of the OX40 agonist ivuxolimab. This receptor was taken from an adult with an advanced solid tumor such as melanoma, head and neck, liver or kidney cancer. The chain is built from TRBV7-2 and TRBJ1-2, with D possibly matching TRBD1 (6 bases). The CDR3 here is CASSLGGPGYTF. The CDR3 DNA is TGTGCCAGCAGCTTAGGGGGGCCGGGCTACACCTTC.